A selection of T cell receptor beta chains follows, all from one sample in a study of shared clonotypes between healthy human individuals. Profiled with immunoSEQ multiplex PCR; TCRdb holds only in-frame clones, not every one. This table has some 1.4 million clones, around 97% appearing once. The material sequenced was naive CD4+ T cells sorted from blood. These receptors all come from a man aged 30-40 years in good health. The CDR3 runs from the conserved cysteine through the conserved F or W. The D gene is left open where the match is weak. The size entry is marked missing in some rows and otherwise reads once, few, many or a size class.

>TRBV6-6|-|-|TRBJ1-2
CASSYSRGDGYTF
TGTGCCAGCAGTTACTCCAGGGGAGATGGCTACACCTTC
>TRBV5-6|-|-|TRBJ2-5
CASSPGGYQETQYF
TGTGCCAGCAGCCCGGGGGGCTATCAAGAGACCCAGTACTTC
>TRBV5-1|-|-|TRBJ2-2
CASSLTGITGELFF
TGCGCCAGCAGCTTGACAGGGATCACCGGGGAGCTGTTTTTT
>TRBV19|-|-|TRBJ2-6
CASKISASGANVLTF
TGTGCCAGTAAGATATCTGCCTCTGGGGCCAACGTCCTGACTTTC
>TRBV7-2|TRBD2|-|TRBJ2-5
CASSLSSTSGQETQYF
TGTGCCAGCAGCTTATCAAGCACTAGCGGCCAAGAGACCCAGTACTTC
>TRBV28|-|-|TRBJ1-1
CASSPFNEGATEAFF
TGTGCCAGCAGTCCCTTTAATGAAGGGGCCACTGAAGCTTTCTTT
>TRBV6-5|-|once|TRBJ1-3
CASSYSRRPGSTIYF
TGTGCCAGCAGTTACTCGAGGCGGCCCGGCAGCACCATATATTTT
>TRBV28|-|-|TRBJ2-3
CASSLTRASYF
TGTGCCAGCAGTCTGACCCGGGCGTCGTATTTT
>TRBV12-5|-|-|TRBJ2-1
CASGFQQEQFF
TGTGCTAGTGGTTTTCAACAGGAGCAGTTCTTC
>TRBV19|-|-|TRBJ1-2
CASTYRGEGYTF
TGTGCCAGTACCTATAGGGGGGAAGGCTACACCTTC
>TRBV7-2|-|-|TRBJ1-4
CASSLGAGRQGSEKLFF
TGTGCCAGCAGCTTAGGTGCGGGGAGGCAGGGCTCTGAAAAACTGTTTTTT
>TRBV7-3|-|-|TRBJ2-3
CASSLNGNRGLYF
TGTGCCAGCAGCTTAAACGGTAACCGCGGGCTGTATTTT
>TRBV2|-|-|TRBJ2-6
CASSTDKRSGANVLTF
TGTGCCAGCAGTACGGACAAACGTTCTGGGGCCAACGTCCTGACTTTC
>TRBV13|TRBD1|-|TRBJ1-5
CASSKTGAGNQPQHF
TGTGCCAGCAGCAAGACAGGGGCAGGCAATCAGCCCCAGCATTTT
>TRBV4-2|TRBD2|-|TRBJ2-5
CASSQGGLAGGWQETQYF
TGTGCCAGCAGCCAAGGGGGACTAGCGGGAGGTTGGCAAGAGACCCAGTACTTC
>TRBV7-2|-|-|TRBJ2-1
CASSLLGGVPRSNEQFF
TGTGCCAGCAGCTTATTGGGTGGGGTGCCCCGCTCCAATGAGCAGTTCTTC
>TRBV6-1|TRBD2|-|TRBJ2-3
CASSGLAGGGYLGDTQYF
TGTGCCAGCAGTGGTCTAGCGGGAGGGGGGTATTTGGGCGATACGCAGTATTTT
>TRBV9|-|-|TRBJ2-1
CASSVAGQAGTNEQFF
TGTGCCAGCAGCGTAGCTGGGCAGGCGGGGACCAATGAGCAGTTCTTC
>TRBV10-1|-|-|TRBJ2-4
CASSESRAGSKNIQYF
TGCGCCAGCAGTGAGTCTAGGGCCGGGTCCAAAAACATTCAGTACTTC
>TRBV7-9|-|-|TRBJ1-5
CASSHERAGQPQHF
TGTGCCAGCAGCCATGAAAGGGCTGGTCAGCCCCAGCATTTT
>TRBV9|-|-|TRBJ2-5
CASSVAGTETQYF
TGTGCCAGCAGCGTAGCAGGGACGGAGACCCAGTACTTC
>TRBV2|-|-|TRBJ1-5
CASRDGPGASNQPQHF
TGTGCCAGCAGGGATGGGCCAGGGGCTAGCAATCAGCCCCAGCATTTT
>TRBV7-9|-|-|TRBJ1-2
CASSLAKPGVTLNYGYTF
TGTGCCAGCAGCTTAGCTAAACCAGGGGTGACGTTAAACTATGGCTACACCTTC
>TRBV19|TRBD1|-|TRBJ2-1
CASSFFPGQGSNEQFF
TGTGCCAGTAGTTTTTTTCCGGGACAGGGGTCTAATGAGCAGTTCTTC
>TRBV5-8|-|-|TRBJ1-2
CASREHLPLGYTF
TGTGCCAGCAGAGAACACCTTCCACTTGGCTACACCTTC
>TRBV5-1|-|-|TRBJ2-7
CASSLFQGPSYEQYF
TGCGCCAGCAGCTTGTTCCAGGGCCCAAGCTACGAGCAGTACTTC
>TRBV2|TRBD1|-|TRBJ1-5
CASSVDRGGQPQHF
TGTGCCAGCAGTGTGGACAGGGGAGGGCAGCCCCAGCATTTT
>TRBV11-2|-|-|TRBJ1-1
CASSLKGNTEAFF
TGTGCCAGCAGCTTAAAAGGGAACACTGAAGCTTTCTTT
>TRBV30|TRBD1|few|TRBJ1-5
CAWSSLSVYRGHQPQHF
TGTGCCTGGAGTTCCTTGAGTGTTTACAGGGGCCATCAGCCCCAGCATTTT
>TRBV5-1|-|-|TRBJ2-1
CASSLAYPSENDNEQFF
TGCGCCAGCAGCTTGGCGTACCCGTCCGAGAATGACAATGAGCAGTTCTTC
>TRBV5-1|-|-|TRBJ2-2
CASSLAGGYTGELFF
TGCGCCAGCAGCTTGGCTGGCGGTTACACCGGGGAGCTGTTTTTT
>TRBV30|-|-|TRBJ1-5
CAWSVTGFQPQHF
TGTGCCTGGAGTGTAACGGGGTTTCAGCCCCAGCATTTT
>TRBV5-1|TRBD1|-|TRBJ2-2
CASSLGDRDTGELFF
TGCGCCAGCAGCTTGGGGGACAGGGATACCGGGGAGCTGTTTTTT
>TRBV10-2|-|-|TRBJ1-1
CASSDQGPRAFF
TGCGCCAGCAGTGATCAGGGGCCAAGGGCTTTCTTT
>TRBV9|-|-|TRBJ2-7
CASSLGGTGEQYF
TGTGCCAGCAGCCTCGGGGGAACAGGCGAGCAGTACTTC
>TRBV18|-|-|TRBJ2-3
CASSPISGHGTDTQYF
TGTGCCAGCTCACCAATAAGCGGGCACGGGACAGATACGCAGTATTTT
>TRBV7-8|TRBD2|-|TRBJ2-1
CASTVAGGPDEQFF
TGTGCCAGCACTGTAGCGGGAGGGCCGGATGAGCAGTTCTTC
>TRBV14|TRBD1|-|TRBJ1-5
CARTGPSNQPQHF
TGTGCCAGGACAGGGCCGAGCAATCAGCCCCAGCATTTT
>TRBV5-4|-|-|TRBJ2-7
CASSEQGSYEQYF
TGTGCCAGCTCCGAGCAGGGATCCTACGAGCAGTACTTC
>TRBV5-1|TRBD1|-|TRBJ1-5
CASSRTGDQPQHF
TGCGCCAGCAGTAGGACAGGGGATCAGCCCCAGCATTTT
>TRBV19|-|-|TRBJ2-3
CASSPSRGGSTDTQYF
TGTGCCAGTAGCCCAAGTAGAGGGGGGAGCACAGATACGCAGTATTTT
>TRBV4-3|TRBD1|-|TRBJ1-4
CASSQGTGSLGWGLFF
TGCGCCAGCAGCCAAGGGACAGGCTCCCTTGGTTGGGGACTGTTTTTT
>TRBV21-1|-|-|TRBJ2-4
CASSAPGNSFDKNIQYF
TGTGCCAGCAGCGCCCCAGGGAATTCCTTCGACAAAAACATTCAGTACTTC
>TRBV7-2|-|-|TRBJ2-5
CASRPGGSGKVGQETQYF
TGTGCCAGCAGGCCAGGGGGTAGCGGGAAAGTGGGCCAAGAGACCCAGTACTTC
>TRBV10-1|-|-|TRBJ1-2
CASSDAPNYGYTF
TGCGCCAGCAGTGATGCACCTAACTATGGCTACACCTTC
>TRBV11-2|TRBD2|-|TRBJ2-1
CASGPGGREGTHEQFF
TGTGCCAGCGGACCCGGCGGGCGGGAGGGTACCCATGAGCAGTTCTTC
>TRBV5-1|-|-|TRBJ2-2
CASSWGLSAGELFF
TGCGCCAGCAGCTGGGGATTATCCGCCGGGGAGCTGTTTTTT
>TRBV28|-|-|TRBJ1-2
CASSPPRGAGYGYTF
TGTGCCAGCAGTCCCCCCCGAGGGGCGGGGTATGGCTACACCTTC
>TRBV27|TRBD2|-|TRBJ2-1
CASSSAGVFLNEQFF
TGTGCCAGCAGTTCGGCGGGAGTATTTCTCAATGAGCAGTTCTTC
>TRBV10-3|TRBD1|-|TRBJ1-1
CAIRQDRGTEAFF
TGTGCCATCCGCCAGGACAGGGGCACTGAAGCTTTCTTT
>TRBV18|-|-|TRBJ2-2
CASSPLENTGELFF
TGTGCCAGCTCCCCCCTTGAGAACACCGGGGAGCTGTTTTTT
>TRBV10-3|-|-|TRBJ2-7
CAISESSSYEQYF
TGTGCCATCAGTGAGTCGAGTAGCTACGAGCAGTACTTC
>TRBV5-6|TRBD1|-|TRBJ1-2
CASSPRDRFNGYTF
TGTGCCAGCAGCCCAAGGGACAGATTTAATGGCTACACCTTC
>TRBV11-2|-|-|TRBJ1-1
CASSPLRGAEAFF
TGTGCCAGCAGCCCGTTACGGGGCGCTGAAGCTTTCTTT
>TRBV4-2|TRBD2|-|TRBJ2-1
CASSLMAGGNEQFF
TGTGCCAGCAGCCTCATGGCGGGAGGCAATGAGCAGTTCTTC
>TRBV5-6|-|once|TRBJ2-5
CASSPYRTPLVETQYF
TGTGCCAGCAGCCCATATCGCACCCCTCTGGTAGAGACCCAGTACTTC
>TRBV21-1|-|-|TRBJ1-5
CASSSRDREPYSNQPQHF
TGTGCCAGCAGCAGTCGGGACAGAGAGCCGTATAGCAATCAGCCCCAGCATTTT
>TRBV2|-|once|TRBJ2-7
CASKRGVAYEQYF
TGTGCCAGCAAACGAGGGGTTGCCTACGAGCAGTACTTC
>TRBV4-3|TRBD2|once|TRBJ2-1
CASSQDLAGTVNEQFF
TGCGCCAGCAGCCAAGATCTAGCGGGGACAGTAAATGAGCAGTTCTTC